These 3 T cell receptor beta chains were sequenced from one sample in a study of early T cells in non-severe SARS-CoV-2 infection. TCRdb re-called the 5' RACE reads through MiXCR, storing one row per CDR3 protein. Here the sample spans 50,000 or so distinct CDR3 sequences, under 15% being singletons. The sample was whole blood. The receptors here all came from an adult who was a healthcare worker with PCR-confirmed SARS-CoV-2 infection or an uninfected control (not recorded which).

This clonotype was detected a few times. The chain recombines TRBV9 with TRBJ1-1; D ambiguous. The germline CDR1 and CDR2 sequences are SGDLS and YYNGEE. The CDR3 length is 14 residues. V was pared by 3 bases and J by 5 bases, with 14 bases between. CDR3 bases: TGTGCCAGCAGCGGGGGAGAGAGGGTGACTGAAGCTTTCTTT. It is translated as CASSGGERVTEAFF.

The chain has TRBV12-3 or TRBV12-4 and TRBJ1-2; D unresolved. The V end lost 6 bases, the J end lost 2 bases, and 10 bases lay between the germline ends. This CDR3 region has 13 residues. The chain's CDR3 is CASSLDGNYGYTF. The DNA for the CDR3 is TGTGCCAGCAGCTTGGACGGGAACTATGGCTACACCTTC.

This clonotype was seen more than once but under ten times. The gene calls are TRBV3-1 and TRBJ2-1; D remains ambiguous. Trimming took 0 bases from V and 8 from J, leaving 8 bases between them. The CDR3 contains 13 residues. Germline V lookup: CDR1 LGHDT, CDR2 YNNKEL (reference sequence). CDR3 bases: TGTGCCAGCAGCCAAGATTGGCAGGATGAGCAGTTCTTC. This gives the protein CASSQDWQDEQFF.